One and the same sample provided the 22 T cell receptor beta chains below, sequenced in a study of T cells after yellow fever vaccination. MiXCR was run by TCRdb on the 5' RACE reads, yielding one entry per CDR3 protein. This sample has hundreds of thousands of distinct CDR3 sequences, with approximately 4% found just once. This specimen was PBMCs, taken 5 days after the yellow fever booster vaccination. The receptors stem from a man in his late teens or twenties who received the YFV17D yellow fever vaccine.

The chain uses TRBV5-6 and TRBJ1-5, with a possible D match to TRBD1 (5 bases). Trimming shortened V by 4 bases and J by 3 bases, and 17 bases separated the two germline ends. Germline-derived CDR1 and CDR2 are SGHDT and YYEEEE. The CDR3 spans 16 residues. CDR3 amino acids: CASSIFDGAANQPQHF. Here the CDR3 DNA reads TGTGCCAGCAGCATTTTTGATGGGGCGGCCAATCAGCCCCAGCATTTT.

There are many counts of this clonotype. The V and J genes are TRBV5-1 and TRBJ2-1; the match to TRBD2 covers 15 bases. The trim removed 8 bases at V and 7 bases at J, leaving 4 bases unmatched. This CDR3 has 14 amino acids. Germline CDR1 is SGHRS and CDR2 is YFSETQ. The DNA of the CDR3 is TGCGCCAGTGGACTAGCGGGGGGGATAAATGAGCAGTTCTTC. Protein: CASGLAGGINEQFF.

This clonotype was counted a few times. The CDR3 protein is CASSPERGPNTGELFF. The CDR3 DNA sequence: TGCGCCAGCAGCCCCGAGAGGGGTCCGAACACCGGGGAGCTGTTTTTT. The rearrangement uses TRBV10-1 and TRBJ2-2; the D gene could be TRBD1 or TRBD2 (5 bases each). Trimming shortened V by 6 bases and J by 0 bases, and 14 bases separated the two germline ends. The CDR3 is 16 residues long. Germline lookup yields CDR1 WNHNN and CDR2 SYGVQD (reference sequence).

V usage is TRBV10-3 and J usage is TRBJ1-2, with D uncertain. CDR3 length equals 14 residues. Trimming left V 10 bases short and J 8 bases short, with 23 bases between. The V gene's germline CDR1 is ENHRY and CDR2 SYGVKD. CDR3 coding DNA: TGTGCCACCGCCCTGCGGGGAGAGGCGGACGGCTACACCTTC. It translates to CATALRGEADGYTF.

The chain combines TRBV20-1 with TRBJ2-3; 8 bases are a match to TRBD2. Germline V gene sequence: CDR1 DFQATT, CDR2 SNEGSKA (reference sequence). This CDR3 is built from 14 residues. V gave up 3 bases and J gave up 10 bases; unmatched junction bases: 12. CDR3 sequence reads: CSASLGLGHIAQYF. CDR3 DNA: TGCAGTGCTAGTCTGGGACTAGGTCATATCGCGCAGTATTTT.

This clonotype was counted ten times or more. This chain links TRBV21-1 with TRBJ2-7; no check of the table's D call, TRBD2, against the DNA was made. TRBV21-1 is classified as a pseudogene. The length of the CDR3 is 17 residues. The CDR3 is CASSPHRESRSSYEQYV. CDR3 sequence (DNA): TGTGCCAGCAGCCCTCACCGGGAGAGCCGGAGCTCCTACGAGCAGTACGTC.

This clonotype was recorded at least ten times. This chain connects TRBV5-1 to TRBJ1-1, with TRBD1 as a possible D gene (6 bases). V lost 4 bases, J lost 1 base, and 8 bases lay in between. CDR3 length equals 13 residues. Germline V gene data show CDR1 as SGHRS and CDR2 as YFSETQ. The CDR3 spells CASSEGQNTEAFF. The CDR3 region has the DNA TGCGCCAGCAGCGAGGGACAGAACACTGAAGCTTTCTTT.

There are a few counts of this clonotype. The chain uses TRBV27 and TRBJ2-1; D perhaps matches TRBD1 (6 bases). The V and J ends lost 2 bases and 6 bases respectively, with 8 bases between them. Germline V gene lookup returns CDR1 MNHEY and CDR2 SMNVEV (reference sequence). This CDR3 region has 13 residues. CDR3 sequence (DNA): TGTGCCAGCAGTTTAGGGGGCTCCAATGAGCAGTTCTTC. The encoded protein is CASSLGGSNEQFF.

V and J are TRBV3-1 and TRBJ1-5; maybe TRBD1 (5 bases). The CDR3 is 14 residues long. Germline V CDR1 and CDR2: LGHDT, YNNKEL (reference sequence). Trimming left V 4 bases short and J 4 bases short, with 11 bases between. Written as DNA, the CDR3 is TGTGCCAGCAGCCCATATGGGGGAAATCAGCCCCAGCATTTT. This encodes CASSPYGGNQPQHF.

V usage is TRBV24-1 and J usage is TRBJ2-3, with D perhaps TRBD2 (6 bases). V gave up 3 bases and J gave up 4 bases, with 13 bases separating them. This CDR3 comprises 15 residues. Germline lookup yields CDR1 KGHDR and CDR2 SFDVKD. Here the CDR3 DNA reads TGTGCCACCAGTGATCCACGGGGGACCGCAGATACGCAGTATTTT. It encodes CATSDPRGTADTQYF.

In its sample, this clonotype was seen many times. CDR3 amino acids: CASSQPGGDGYTF. The DNA of the CDR3 is TGCGCCAGCAGCCAACCCGGAGGAGATGGCTACACCTTC. V and J are TRBV4-3 and TRBJ1-2; D uncertain. The CDR3 extends over 13 amino acids. Trimming took off 2 bases at V and 6 bases at J, with 10 bases between the two ends. The germline CDR1 and CDR2 sequences are LGHNA and YSLEER.

The sample holds many counts of this clonotype. The gene calls are TRBV12-3 or TRBV12-4 and TRBJ1-5, with 9 bases aligning to TRBD1. V trimming: 5 bases; J trimming: 6 bases; junction bases outside the gene matches: 14. The CDR3 covers 17 residues. CDR3 bases: TGTGCCAGCAGTCCATCGACGGGACAGGGTATCTTTCAGCCCCAGCATTTT. As protein: CASSPSTGQGIFQPQHF.

This clonotype turned up a few times. The J gene is TRBJ1-5, the V gene TRBV28; 9 bases agree with TRBD1. This CDR3 region has 15 residues. Germline V gene sequence: CDR1 MDHEN, CDR2 SYDVKM. After removal of 4 bases from V and 2 bases from J, the junction contained 3 bases not matched to a gene. CDR3 sequence (DNA): TGTGCCAGCAGTTATCGGGACAGGGGCAATCAGCCCCAGCATTTT. As protein: CASSYRDRGNQPQHF.

This clonotype occurred a few times. This chain links TRBV18 with TRBJ2-7; 8 bases match TRBD1. Losses at the gene ends were 3 bases for V and 3 bases for J; bases not matched to a gene: 7. CDR3 size: 15 residues. CDR1 is KGHSH, CDR2 LQKENI, per germline. CDR3 sequence (DNA): TGTGCCAGCTCACCCGGGGATGGACAGGGCTACGAGCAGTACTTC. Its protein is CASSPGDGQGYEQYF. Variable domain in full (rest from reference TRBV18 and TRBJ2-7): NAGVMQNPRHLVRRRGQEARLRCSPMKGHSHVYWYRQLPEEGLKFMVYLQKENIIDESGMPKERFSAEFPKEGPSILRIQQVVRGDSAAYFCASSPGDGQGYEQYFGPGTRLTVT.

V usage is TRBV7-2 and J usage is TRBJ1-3; TRBD1 might be the D (5 bases). The CDR3 is 16 amino acids. V lost 1 base and J lost 6, with 16 bases in between. Germline V gives CDR1 SGHTA, CDR2 FQGNSA. In nucleotides, the CDR3 is TGTGCCAGCAGCTTAGGCCCCCGGACATCACTAAACACCATATATTTT. Encoded protein: CASSLGPRTSLNTIYF.

Many counts were recorded for this clonotype. The genes are TRBV15 and TRBJ1-1; weak D call: TRBD1 (6 bases). Germline assignment: CDR1 LNHNV and CDR2 YYDKDF (reference sequence). Trimming left V 5 bases short and J 6 bases short, with 19 bases between. CDR3 size: 15 residues. The CDR3 DNA sequence: TGTGCCACCAGCCGCGGACAGATTGAGGGCCCTGAAGCTTTCTTT. Its translation is CATSRGQIEGPEAFF. Full variable domain (remainder filled in from reference TRBV15 and TRBJ1-1): DAMVIQNPRYQVTQFGKPVTLSCSQTLNHNVMYWYQQKSSQAPKLLFHYYDKDFNNEADTPDNFQSRRPNTSFCFLDIRSPGLGDTAMYLCATSRGQIEGPEAFFGQGTRLTVV.

This clonotype has at least ten counts. The chain has TRBV5-1 and TRBJ2-4, with D maybe TRBD1 (5 bases). CDR1 SGHRS and CDR2 YFSETQ come from the germline V gene. The CDR3 is 14 residues long. Trimming took off 2 bases at V and 4 bases at J, with 10 bases between the two ends. The DNA of the CDR3 is TGCGCCAGCAGCTTCCAGGGTCTGAAAAACATTCAGTACTTC. This encodes CASSFQGLKNIQYF.

In this sample, this clonotype turned up many times. This sequence joins TRBV7-2 and TRBJ2-2, with TRBD1 matching over 7 bases. The junction had 3 bases not matched to a gene; V was cut back by 5 bases and J by 3 bases. Looked up from germline, CDR1 is SGHTA and CDR2 is FQGNSA. The CDR3 runs 14 residues. CDR3 in amino acids: CASSPDRDTGELFF. The CDR3 DNA follows: TGTGCCAGCAGCCCCGACAGGGACACCGGGGAGCTGTTTTTT.

V is TRBV7-8 and J is TRBJ2-1, with D unresolved. The CDR3 length is 18 residues. CDR1 is SGHVS, CDR2 FQNEAQ, per germline. The V gene lost 5 bases and the J gene lost 9 bases, with 29 bases spanning the gap. DNA of the CDR3: TGTGCCAGCAGCGGCCAGTTCGGGTTAAGTTTCAAGTGGGGTGAGCAGTTCTTC. This sequence encodes CASSGQFGLSFKWGEQFF.

Many counts were recorded for this clonotype. The chain joins TRBV29-1 to TRBJ2-7, with D unresolved. CDR1 and CDR2 from the germline V gene are SQVTM and ANQGSEA. The germline V and J ends were trimmed by 6 bases and 5 bases, with 17 bases remaining between them. The CDR3 has 13 residues. The CDR3 reads CSVRSPGRDEQYF. DNA for the CDR3: TGCAGCGTCCGATCTCCGGGTAGGGACGAGCAGTACTTC.

This clonotype was recorded a few times. The CDR3 region is CASKTGRYSGNTIYF. The DNA for the CDR3 is TGTGCCAGCAAAACAGGGAGATACTCTGGAAACACCATATATTTT. The rearrangement uses TRBV6-1 and TRBJ1-3; D is perhaps TRBD1 (6 bases). The CDR3 is made up of 15 amino acids. Germline values: CDR1 MNHNS, CDR2 SASEGT. With 7 bases removed from V and 0 bases from J, the gap between germline ends came to 13 bases.

This clonotype was recorded many times. The CDR3 here is CASSLGHEQYF. In DNA, the CDR3 is TGTGCCAGCAGTTTAGGGCACGAGCAGTACTTC. The V gene is TRBV27, the J gene TRBJ2-7; D remains ambiguous. V gave up 2 bases and J gave up 5 bases, with 4 bases separating them. The CDR3 contains 11 residues. Germline assignment: CDR1 MNHEY and CDR2 SMNVEV (reference sequence).